What follows are 26 T cell receptor beta chains derived from one specimen sequenced in a study of T cell clonality in common variable immunodeficiency. Libraries were prepared by immunoSEQ multiplex PCR; TCRdb keeps only in-frame clonotypes and omits some of them. The sample gives about 60,000 clones, none seen only once, and the top ten clones hold roughly 1.6%. Specimen: peripheral blood mononuclear cells. The source is a person aged 18 to 75 in good health.

This clone has ten or more counts. The part of the CDR3 DNA that was read is TGTGCCAGCAGTCCGGACAGGACTAGCGGGAGTTCAGATACG. Its translation: CASSPDRTSGSSDT. The whole CDR3 sequence reads CASSPDRTSGSSDTQYF. V and J are TRBV28 and TRBJ2-3, with 13 bases identical to TRBD2. Read sequence stops 3 residues before the CDR3 end, and the germline J gene provides the missing end. Germline V gene lookup returns CDR1 MDHEN and CDR2 SYDVKM. The CDR3 contains 17 residues. Losses at the gene ends were 5 bases for V and 4 bases for J; bases not matched to a gene: 9.

This clone has a count of ten or more. The read stops 3 residues short of the end of the CDR3; the missing end is completed from the germline J gene. The chain carries TRBV19 and TRBJ2-2; TRBD1 is a possible D gene (6 bases). Germline values: CDR1 LNHDA, CDR2 SQIVND (reference sequence). The CDR3 is 15 amino acids. The V end was cut by 3 bases, the J end by 5 bases, with 13 bases between. CDR3 DNA (partial): TGTGCCAGTAGTATGGAGACAGGTAGAACCGGGGAG. It is translated as CASSMETGRTGE. The complete CDR3 protein is CASSMETGRTGELFF. Drawing the rest from reference TRBV19 and TRBJ2-2, the complete variable domain is DGGITQSPKYLFRKEGQNVTLSCEQNLNHDAMYWYRQDPGQGLRLIYYSQIVNDFQKGDIAEGYSVSREKKESFPLTVTSAQKNPTAFYLCASSMETGRTGELFFGEGSRLTVL.

This clone was seen many times. The read finishes 3 residues shy of the CDR3 end, and the germline J gene is used to complete it. The chain uses TRBV20-1 and TRBJ1-1; perhaps TRBD1 as D (6 bases). With 5 bases removed from V and 7 bases from J, the gap between germline ends came to 17 bases. This CDR3 has 13 amino acids. CDR1 is DFQATT, CDR2 SNEGSKA, per germline (reference sequence). The sequenced CDR3 bases are TGCAGTGCTCGACCGGGACACCTATATGAA. It specifies CSARPGHLYE. The complete CDR3 reads CSARPGHLYEAFF.

This clone was counted many times. This CDR3 reads CSANSGQGEETQYF. CDR3 DNA (partial): TGCAGTGCTAACTCGGGACAGGGTGAAGAGACC. This sequence joins TRBV20-1 and TRBJ2-5; 9 nucleotides agree with TRBD1. The read ends 3 residues shy of where the CDR3 ends; the end is completed using the germline J gene. V shed 4 bases and J 3 bases; nucleotides not matched to a gene: 6. Germline CDR1 and CDR2: DFQATT and SNEGSKA (reference sequence). CDR3 length: 14 amino acids.

The sample holds many counts of this clone. The DNA ends 3 residues before the CDR3 does, and the rest of the CDR3 is filled in from the germline J gene. V gene TRBV20-1 combines with J gene TRBJ2-7; 9 nucleotides match TRBD2. Unmatched junction bases numbered 3, after V lost 3 bases and J lost 3 bases. Germline-derived CDR1 and CDR2 are DFQATT and SNEGSKA (reference sequence). The CDR3 is 13 residues long. Incomplete CDR3 DNA: TGCAGTGCTAGTCCTAGCGGGAACTACGAG. The encoded protein is CSASPSGNYE. The complete CDR3 sequence is CSASPSGNYEQYF.

This clone was counted at least ten times. The read ends 3 residues early relative to the CDR3; the germline J gene fills the gap. The chain employs TRBV5-1 and TRBJ2-1, with a weak D call TRBD2 (6 bases). Deletions cut 0 bases from V and 2 bases from J, with 12 bases between. The CDR3 loop spans 16 amino acids. Germline V CDR1 and CDR2: SGHRS, YFSETQ. CDR3 region: CASSLGGSGAYNEQFF. Partial CDR3 DNA: TGCGCCAGCAGCTTGGGAGGTAGCGGTGCCTACAATGAG. The variable domain in full, with the rest retrieved from reference TRBV5-1 and TRBJ2-1, is KAGVTQTPRYLIKTRGQQVTLSCSPISGHRSVSWYQQTPGQGLQFLFEYFSETQRNKGNFPGRFSGRQFSNSRSEMNVSTLELGDSALYLCASSLGGSGAYNEQFFGPGTRLTVL.

This clone was detected ten times or more. Read sequence stops 3 residues before the CDR3 end, and the germline J gene provides the missing end. The chain uses TRBV20-1 and TRBJ2-1, with a tentative D call TRBD1 (6 bases). The CDR3 sequence is 14 residues long. CDR1 is DFQATT, CDR2 SNEGSKA, per germline (reference sequence). Trimming removed 6 bases at V and 4 bases at J, with 16 bases between. The CDR3 loop is CSAEFRGRYNEQFF. The DNA read from the CDR3 is TGCAGTGCCGAATTCAGGGGACGATACAATGAG.

This clone was seen ten or more times. Coverage ceases 3 residues before the CDR3 finishes, and the germline J gene fills in the end. The chain carries TRBV4-1 and TRBJ2-7; the match to TRBD2 covers 13 bases. Germline CDR1 MGHRA, CDR2 YSYEKL. J lost 6 bases, V lost 3 bases, and 5 bases had no gene match. The CDR3 has 15 amino acids. The CDR3 DNA, read in part, is TGCGCCAGCAGCCATACTAGCGGGGGGGACTTCGAG. Protein product: CASSHTSGGDFE. The complete CDR3 reads CASSHTSGGDFEQYF.

This clone was recorded at least ten times. The read terminates 3 residues ahead of where the CDR3 ends, so the germline J gene completes it. V is TRBV11-2 and J is TRBJ2-3; 8 bases agree with TRBD2. The CDR3 is 15 amino acids. Germline assignment: CDR1 SGHAT and CDR2 FQNNGV. With 3 bases clipped from V and 2 bases from J, the junction kept 4 bases outside the gene matches. CDR3 DNA (partial): TGTGCCAGCAGCTTCGGGGGGGGAGACACAGATACG. It specifies CASSFGGGDTDT. The complete CDR3 reads CASSFGGGDTDTQYF.

This clone was picked up many times. The read gets to within 3 residues of the CDR3 end, and the germline J gene fills in the rest. This rearrangement joins TRBV29-1 to TRBJ1-2; D not certain. CDR1 and CDR2 from the germline V gene are SQVTM and ANQGSEA. The CDR3 sequence is 11 residues long. The CDR3 DNA, read in part, is TGCAGCGTCCAGTATCCGGGGGGC. This sequence encodes CSVQYPGG. The complete CDR3 reads CSVQYPGGYTF.

This clone was seen many times. The read comes to an end 3 residues before the CDR3 does, leaving the germline J gene to fill in the end. The chain has TRBV5-1 and TRBJ2-5, with 8 bases aligning to TRBD2. The V and J ends lost 4 bases and 2 bases, in that order; junction bases with no gene match: 10. The CDR3 has 16 amino acids. Germline-derived CDR1 and CDR2 are SGHRS and YFSETQ. This CDR3 reads CASSPPGLARQETQYF. Incomplete CDR3 DNA: TGCGCCAGCAGCCCGCCCGGACTAGCAAGGCAAGAGACC.

This clone appeared many times. The CDR3 end falls 3 residues outside the read, so it is completed with the germline J gene. The genes are TRBV7-9 and TRBJ2-7; 11 bases map to TRBD2. Germline-derived CDR1 and CDR2 are SEHNR and FQNEAQ (reference sequence). The length of the CDR3 is 15 residues. The V and J ends lost 3 bases and 0 bases, in that order; junction bases with no gene match: 1. CDR3 loop: CASSFGLAGSYEQYF. The part of the CDR3 DNA that was read is TGTGCCAGCAGCTTCGGACTAGCGGGCTCCTACGAG.

This clone has a count of ten or more. The CDR3 end is not reached by the read, which stops 3 residues before it; the germline J gene fills it in. The chain recombines TRBV5-1 with TRBJ1-3; D ambiguous. Trimming cost V 0 bases and J 0 bases, with 4 bases left between them. The germline V gene encodes CDR1 SGHRS and CDR2 YFSETQ. The CDR3 runs 14 residues. The CDR3 DNA, read in part, is TGCGCCAGCAGCTTGGCCGGCTCTGGAAACACC. It yields the protein CASSLAGSGNT. The entire CDR3 is CASSLAGSGNTIYF.

This clone was recorded at least ten times. Read coverage stops 3 residues before the CDR3 terminus; the germline J gene supplies the remainder. The rearrangement joins TRBV19 to TRBJ1-6; D remains ambiguous. The germline V gene encodes CDR1 LNHDA and CDR2 SQIVND (reference sequence). V was clipped by 7 bases and J by 7 bases, with 11 bases between them. CDR3 size: 13 residues. The covered CDR3 bases are TGTGCCAGTAATGACTCTCCGAATTCACCC. This gives the protein CASNDSPNSP. The whole CDR3 sequence is CASNDSPNSPLHF.

Many counts were recorded for this clone. The CDR3 goes on 3 residues after the read ends, and that part is filled in from the germline J gene. V gene TRBV18 combines with J gene TRBJ1-4; D gene ambiguous. The CDR3 consists of 16 residues. V gave up 3 bases and J gave up 0 bases, with 11 bases separating them. The V gene's germline CDR1 is KGHSH and CDR2 LQKENI. CDR3: CASSPQGLTTNEKLFF. CDR3 DNA (partial): TGTGCCAGCTCACCGCAAGGCCTCACAACTAATGAAAAA.

This clone was detected ten times or more. Sequencing ends 3 residues short of the CDR3 end; the germline J gene provides the rest. The chain has TRBV30 and TRBJ2-7, with D perhaps matching TRBD1 (6 bases). The germline V and J ends were trimmed by 0 bases and 4 bases, with 13 bases remaining between them. Germline loops: CDR1 GTSNPN, CDR2 SVGIG (reference sequence). The CDR3 runs 14 residues. The sequenced CDR3 bases are TGTGCCTGGAGTGTCTTGCAGGGGCGGTACGAG. Amino acid sequence: CAWSVLQGRYE. The full CDR3 is CAWSVLQGRYEQYF.

This clone has ten or more counts. The read ends 3 residues shy of where the CDR3 ends; the end is completed using the germline J gene. The chain employs TRBV19 and TRBJ2-3; TRBD1 aligns across 7 bases. V lost 3 bases and J lost 3; bases outside the gene matches: 15. CDR3 size: 18 residues. CDR1 is LNHDA, CDR2 SQIVND, per germline (reference sequence). Incomplete CDR3 DNA: TGTGCCAGTAGTATCCTCTCCCCACGACAGGGATATACAGATACG. As protein: CASSILSPRQGYTDT. The entire CDR3 is CASSILSPRQGYTDTQYF.

This clone has at least ten counts. Partial CDR3 DNA: TGTGCCAGCAGACCTCCGGGACAGGGGGTCGAG. This codes for CASRPPGQGVE. In full, the CDR3 is CASRPPGQGVEQYF. The chain combines TRBV28 with TRBJ2-7; TRBD1 aligns across 11 bases. The CDR3 end is not reached by the read, which stops 3 residues before it; the germline J gene fills it in. The V gene end was trimmed by 6 bases and the J gene end by 6 bases; junction bases not matched to a gene: 7. The CDR3 contains 14 residues. The germline V gene encodes CDR1 MDHEN and CDR2 SYDVKM. Full variable domain (rest looked up from reference TRBV28 and TRBJ2-7): DVKVTQSSRYLVKRTGEKVFLECVQDMDHENMFWYRQDPGLGLRLIYFSYDVKMKEKGDIPEGYSVSREKKERFSLILESASTNQTSMYLCASRPPGQGVEQYFGPGTRLTVT.

This clone has a count of ten or more. The read finishes 3 residues shy of the CDR3 end, and the germline J gene is used to complete it. The gene calls are TRBV11-3 and TRBJ2-1; 11 nucleotides align to TRBD1. This CDR3 spans 15 amino acids. V shed 3 bases, J shed 4 bases, and the junction held 2 bases outside the gene matches. CDR1 SGHNT and CDR2 YENEEA come from the germline V gene. The CDR3: CASSFGTGGYNEQFF. Incomplete CDR3 DNA: TGTGCCAGCAGCTTCGGGACAGGGGGGTACAATGAG.

This clone was seen a handful of times. The observed sequence ends 3 residues before the CDR3 terminus, with the missing tail filled in from the germline J gene. V is TRBV18 and J is TRBJ2-1; 8 nucleotides align to TRBD1. CDR3 length: 16 amino acids. The V and J ends lost 1 base and 0 bases, in that order; junction bases with no gene match: 2. Germline CDR1 reads KGHSH; CDR2 reads LQKENI. CDR3 region: CASSPRQGSSYNEQFF. The DNA read from the CDR3 is TGTGCCAGCTCACCACGACAGGGGAGCTCCTACAATGAG.

This clone was observed many times. The read finishes 3 residues shy of the CDR3 end, and the germline J gene is used to complete it. This chain uses TRBV5-1 with TRBJ2-5, with 8 bases matching TRBD2. CDR3 size: 14 residues. Germline CDR1 SGHRS, CDR2 YFSETQ. V was clipped by 1 base and J by 5 bases; unmatched bases: 4. CDR3 bases read: TGCGCCAGCAGCTTGAGCGGGAGTAGGGAGACC. Translated, it gives CASSLSGSRET. The CDR3, in full, reads CASSLSGSRETQYF. The complete variable domain, with remaining parts taken from reference TRBV5-1 and TRBJ2-5, reads KAGVTQTPRYLIKTRGQQVTLSCSPISGHRSVSWYQQTPGQGLQFLFEYFSETQRNKGNFPGRFSGRQFSNSRSEMNVSTLELGDSALYLCASSLSGSRETQYFGPGTRLLVL.

At least ten counts were recorded for this clone. The CDR3 end is not reached by the read, which stops 3 residues before it; the germline J gene fills it in. The chain links TRBV2 to TRBJ2-1; TRBD1 might be the D (5 bases). The CDR3 spans 16 residues. Germline values: CDR1 SNHLY, CDR2 FYNNEI. The V end lost 0 bases, the J end lost 4 bases, and 13 bases lay between the germline ends. The sequenced CDR3 bases are TGTGCCAGCAGTGAAGCGTCTAGGGGATCATACAATGAG. Protein product: CASSEASRGSYNE. The whole CDR3 sequence reads CASSEASRGSYNEQFF. The variable domain in full, completed from reference TRBV2 and TRBJ2-1, reads EPEVTQTPSHQVTQMGQEVILRCVPISNHLYFYWYRQILGQKVEFLVSFYNNEISEKSEIFDDQFSVERPDGSNFTLKIRSTKLEDSAMYFCASSEASRGSYNEQFFGPGTRLTVL.

In this sample, this clone turned up many times. The CDR3 extends 3 residues past the end of the read, so its final part is completed from the germline J gene. J is TRBJ1-2 and V is TRBV20-1, with TRBD1 identical over 8 bases. The CDR3 consists of 13 residues. The trim removed 3 bases at V and 3 bases at J, leaving 3 bases unmatched. Germline V gives CDR1 DFQATT, CDR2 SNEGSKA (reference sequence). The part of the CDR3 DNA that was read is TGCAGTGCTAGGGGACAGGTGGACTATGGC. It specifies CSARGQVDYG. The full CDR3 reads CSARGQVDYGYTF.

This clone was picked up many times. Read coverage stops 3 residues before the CDR3 terminus; the germline J gene supplies the remainder. The chain combines TRBV7-8 with TRBJ2-2; TRBD1 matches at 8 bases. CDR3 length equals 16 residues. J gave up 1 base and V 4 bases, and 5 bases lay outside the gene matches. Germline CDR1 is SGHVS and CDR2 is FQNEAQ. CDR3 bases read: TGTGCCAGCAGCTCGACAGGGGCGAAGAACACCGGGGAG. As protein: CASSSTGAKNTGE. The full CDR3 protein is CASSSTGAKNTGELFF.

In its sample, this clone was seen many times. The missing CDR3 end, 3 residues past where the read stops, is filled in from the germline J gene. The rearrangement joins TRBV2 to TRBJ2-1; 8 bases line up with TRBD2. The V gene's germline CDR1 is SNHLY and CDR2 FYNNEI. Germline trimming cut 6 bases from V and 0 bases from J; bases unmatched to any gene: 1. CDR3 size: 14 residues. The sequenced CDR3 bases are TGTGCCAGCAGGGGGACTAGCTCCTACAATGAG. Its translation: CASRGTSSYNE. The complete CDR3 protein is CASRGTSSYNEQFF. Complete variable domain (other parts from reference TRBV2 and TRBJ2-1): EPEVTQTPSHQVTQMGQEVILRCVPISNHLYFYWYRQILGQKVEFLVSFYNNEISEKSEIFDDQFSVERPDGSNFTLKIRSTKLEDSAMYFCASRGTSSYNEQFFGPGTRLTVL.

This clone has ten or more counts. The read terminates 3 residues ahead of where the CDR3 ends, so the germline J gene completes it. The J gene is TRBJ2-7, the V gene TRBV9; no definite D call. Trimming removed 0 bases from V and 0 bases from J, with 7 bases in between. The CDR3 has 14 amino acids. From germline, CDR1 is SGDLS and CDR2 YYNGEE. Partial CDR3 DNA: TGTGCCAGCAGCGTAGCGGCGGACTCCTACGAG. Its translation: CASSVAADSYE. In full, the CDR3 is CASSVAADSYEQYF.